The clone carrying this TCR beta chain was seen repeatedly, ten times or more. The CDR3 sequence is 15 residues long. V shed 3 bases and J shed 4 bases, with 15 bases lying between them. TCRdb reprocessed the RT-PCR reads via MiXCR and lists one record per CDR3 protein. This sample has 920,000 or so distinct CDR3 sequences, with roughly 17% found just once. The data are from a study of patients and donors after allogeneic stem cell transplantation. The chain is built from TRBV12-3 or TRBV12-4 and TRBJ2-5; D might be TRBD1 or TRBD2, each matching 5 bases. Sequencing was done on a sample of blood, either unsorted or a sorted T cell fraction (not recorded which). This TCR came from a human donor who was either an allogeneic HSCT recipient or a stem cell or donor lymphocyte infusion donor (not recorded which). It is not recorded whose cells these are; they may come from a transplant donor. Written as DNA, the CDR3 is TGTGCCAGCAGTTTTTGGGGGTTCGGTTTAGAGACCCAGTACTTC. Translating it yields CASSFWGFGLETQYF.